The 10 T cell receptor beta chains below all came from one sample that was sequenced in a study of cytomegalovirus exposure and HLA in healthy donors. This PCR relied on a set of 60 Vbeta primers and 13 Jbeta primers. Profiling relied on immunoSEQ multiplex PCR, and the TCRdb table lists in-frame clones only, not all of them. This table holds 100,000 to 150,000 clones, approximately 77% found once. Sequenced: PBMCs. These TCRs come from an older woman in good health and CMV-seronegative.

The V call is TRBV7-8, the J call TRBJ1-6, with a possible D match to TRBD1 (5 bases). V lost 2 bases and J lost 9, with 14 bases in between. This CDR3 comprises 15 residues. CDR1 and CDR2 (germline): SGHVS, FQNEAQ. The CDR3 nucleotides are TGTGCCAGCAGCTTATTCCAGGGATCGGTTTCACCCCTCCACTTT. Translated, it gives CASSLFQGSVSPLHF. The entire variable domain, with the rest obtained from reference TRBV7-8 and TRBJ1-6, is as follows: GAGVSQSPRYKVAKRGQDVALRCDPISGHVSLFWYQQALGQGPEFLTYFQNEAQLDKSGLPSDRFFAERPEGSVSTLKIQRTQQEDSAVYLCASSLFQGSVSPLHFGNGTRLTVT.

The V gene is TRBV2, the J gene TRBJ2-2; D perhaps matches TRBD2 (7 bases). CDR3 length: 15 amino acids. V lost 8 bases, J lost 7 bases, and 20 bases lay in between. Germline CDR1 is SNHLY and CDR2 is FYNNEI. The CDR3 DNA sequence: TGTGCCAGCCGGCTTTGGGGGGGCTTCGGCGGGGAGCTGTTTTTT. This encodes CASRLWGGFGGELFF.

V is TRBV7-7 and J is TRBJ2-5; 8 positions agree with TRBD2. The CDR3 consists of 14 residues. Germline-derived CDR1 and CDR2 are SSHAT and FNYEAQ (reference sequence). V lost 5 bases and J lost 5; bases outside the gene matches: 7. DNA for the CDR3: TGTGCCAGCAGCCCCGGGGGGGTGCGCGAGACCCAGTACTTC. It codes for CASSPGGVRETQYF. Drawing the rest from reference TRBV7-7 and TRBJ2-5, the complete variable domain is GAGVSQSPRYKVTKRGQDVTLRCDPISSHATLYWYQQALGQGPEFLTYFNYEAQPDKSGLPSDRFSAERPEGSISTLTIQRTEQRDSAMYRCASSPGGVRETQYFGPGTRLLVL.

The chain uses TRBV5-1 and TRBJ1-2; weak D call: TRBD1 (5 bases). Germline CDR1 is SGHRS and CDR2 is YFSETQ. Deletions cut 1 base from V and 5 bases from J, with 12 bases between. The CDR3 contains 14 residues. CDR3 in amino acids: CASSLKGREYGYTF. The CDR3 nucleotides are TGCGCCAGCAGCTTGAAGGGCAGGGAATATGGCTACACCTTC. Full variable domain (rest looked up from reference TRBV5-1 and TRBJ1-2): KAGVTQTPRYLIKTRGQQVTLSCSPISGHRSVSWYQQTPGQGLQFLFEYFSETQRNKGNFPGRFSGRQFSNSRSEMNVSTLELGDSALYLCASSLKGREYGYTFGSGTRLTVV.

The V gene is TRBV25-1, the J gene TRBJ1-1; maybe TRBD1 (5 bases). V lost 0 bases to trimming and J lost 4 bases, with 6 bases between them. The CDR3 length is 13 residues. CDR1 and CDR2 from the germline V gene are MGHDK and SYGVNS. As DNA, the CDR3 is TGTGCCAGCAGTGAATATGGGGCCACTGAAGCTTTCTTT. Protein sequence: CASSEYGATEAFF. The full variable domain, rest sourced from reference TRBV25-1 and TRBJ1-1, is EADIYQTPRYLVIGTGKKITLECSQTMGHDKMYWYQQDPGMELHLIHYSYGVNSTEKGDLSSESTVSRIRTEHFPLTLESARPSHTSQYLCASSEYGATEAFFGQGTRLTVV.

The J gene is TRBJ1-6, the V gene TRBV6-5; 10 nucleotides agree with TRBD1. V lost 0 bases to trimming and J lost 9 bases; unmatched junction nucleotides: 2. From germline, CDR1 is MNHEY and CDR2 SVGAGI. CDR3 length: 15 residues. The CDR3 DNA reads TGTGCCAGCAGTTACTCTGGGACAGGGGTTTCACCCCTCCACTTT. It codes for CASSYSGTGVSPLHF.

This clone was seen only a few times. This chain uses TRBV7-2 with TRBJ2-5; no clear D. The ends were cut back, 1 base at V and 7 bases at J, with 19 bases in the middle. CDR3 length equals 16 residues. In germline, CDR1 is SGHTA, CDR2 FQGNSA. The CDR3 loop reads CASSLVSELSSGTQYF. The CDR3 DNA reads TGTGCCAGCAGCTTAGTTTCAGAGCTGTCGTCGGGGACCCAGTACTTC.

This clone has only one observation. Other nucleotide sequences from this sample produce the same CDR3. CDR3 bases: TGTGCCACCAGCCCTTCGGGGGGAAACACCATATATTTT. Translating it yields CATSPSGGNTIYF. The rearrangement uses TRBV15 and TRBJ1-3, with D hard to call. V shed 5 bases and J shed 4 bases, with 9 bases lying between them. The CDR3 is 13 residues long. Germline lookup yields CDR1 LNHNV and CDR2 YYDKDF (reference sequence).

The chain recombines TRBV28 with TRBJ1-4, with 9 bases that match TRBD1. There are 14 residues in the CDR3. Trimming cost V 5 bases and J 8 bases; bases outside gene matches: 6. From germline, CDR1 is MDHEN and CDR2 SYDVKM. CDR3 in amino acids: CASSPTGGREKLFF. CDR3 sequence (DNA): TGTGCCAGCAGTCCTACAGGGGGCCGGGAAAAACTGTTTTTT. The full variable domain, rest sourced from reference TRBV28 and TRBJ1-4, is DVKVTQSSRYLVKRTGEKVFLECVQDMDHENMFWYRQDPGLGLRLIYFSYDVKMKEKGDIPEGYSVSREKKERFSLILESASTNQTSMYLCASSPTGGREKLFFGSGTQLSVL.

This chain connects TRBV6-5 to TRBJ1-2; D is perhaps TRBD1 (5 bases). V shed 2 bases and J shed 6 bases, with 10 bases lying between them. There are 13 residues in the CDR3. The germline gives CDR1 MNHEY, CDR2 SVGAGI. Here the CDR3 DNA reads TGTGCCAGCAGTTACGGGGGGGGAGATGGCTACACCTTC. It translates to CASSYGGGDGYTF.